This T cell receptor beta chain comes out of a study of PD-L1 blockade in urothelial cancer. Study information: A median of about 130,000 T cells was found in the blood samples.

Some clones are missing from TCRdb's copy, which holds only in-frame ones; the method was immunoSEQ multiplex PCR. The sample has 85,000 to 90,000 clones; 89% are singletons. Trimming cost V 3 bases and J 1 base; bases outside gene matches: 4. The CDR3 is 15 amino acids. Germline V lookup: CDR1 LGHNA, CDR2 YNFKEQ. Time point specified: pretreatment peripheral blood. All patients carried locally advanced or metastatic urothelial carcinoma. This receptor was obtained from a woman of 80 years or more with urothelial cancer. The V and J genes are TRBV4-2 and TRBJ1-1, with 8 bases fitting TRBD1. Sample: PBMCs, taken around atezolizumab (anti-PD-L1) treatment. CDR3 amino acids: CASSHGGTGNTEAFF. As DNA, the CDR3 is TGTGCCAGCAGCCATGGCGGGACAGGGAACACTGAAGCTTTCTTT.